The subject of this entry is one TCR beta chain. These data are taken from a study of blood T cells in healthy people across ages. Primed by a sample-barcoded 5' primer and a J-beta primer mix, a second PCR proceeded for 7 to 11 cycles. TCRdb reprocessed the 5' RACE reads with MiXCR, giving one entry per CDR3 protein. The sample lists more than 700,000 distinct CDR3 sequences, around half seen once, with around 40% in the top ten. CDR3 length: 15 residues. Germline CDR1 reads LGHNA; CDR2 reads YNFKEQ. Trimming removed 0 bases from V and 2 bases from J, with 9 bases in between. The TCR originated in a man older than 75 in good health. J is TRBJ2-3 and V is TRBV4-2; D gene unclear. The sample taken for sequencing was blood. DNA of the CDR3: TGTGCCAGCAGCCAAGATTGGGGTATCACAGATACGCAGTATTTT. Its translation is CASSQDWGITDTQYF.